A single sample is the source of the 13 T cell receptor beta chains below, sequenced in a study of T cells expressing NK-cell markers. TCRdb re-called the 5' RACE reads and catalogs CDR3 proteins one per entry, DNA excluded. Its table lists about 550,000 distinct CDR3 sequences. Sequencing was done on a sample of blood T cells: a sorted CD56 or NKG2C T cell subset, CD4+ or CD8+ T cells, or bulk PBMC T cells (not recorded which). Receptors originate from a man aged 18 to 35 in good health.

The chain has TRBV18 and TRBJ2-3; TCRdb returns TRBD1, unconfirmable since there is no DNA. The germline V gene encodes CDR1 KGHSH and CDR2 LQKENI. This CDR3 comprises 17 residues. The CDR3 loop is CASSPPTGNGLADTQYF. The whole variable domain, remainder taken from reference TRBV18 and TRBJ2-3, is NAGVMQNPRHLVRRRGQEARLRCSPMKGHSHVYWYRQLPEEGLKFMVYLQKENIIDESGMPKERFSAEFPKEGPSILRIQQVVRGDSAAYFCASSPPTGNGLADTQYFGPGTRLTVL.

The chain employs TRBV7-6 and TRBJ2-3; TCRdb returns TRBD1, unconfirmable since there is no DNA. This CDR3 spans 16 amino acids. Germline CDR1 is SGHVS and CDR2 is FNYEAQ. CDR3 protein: CASSSQTGLSTDTQYF.

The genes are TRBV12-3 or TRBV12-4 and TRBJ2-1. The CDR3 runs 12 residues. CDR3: CASLRGLDEQFF.

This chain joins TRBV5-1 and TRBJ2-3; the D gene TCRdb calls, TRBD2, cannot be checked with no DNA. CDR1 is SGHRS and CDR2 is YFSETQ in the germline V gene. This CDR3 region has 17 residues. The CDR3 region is CASSLPHGRVSTDTQYF.

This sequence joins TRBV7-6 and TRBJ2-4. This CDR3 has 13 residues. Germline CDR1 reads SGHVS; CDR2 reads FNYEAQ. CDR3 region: CASSLARQAIQYF.

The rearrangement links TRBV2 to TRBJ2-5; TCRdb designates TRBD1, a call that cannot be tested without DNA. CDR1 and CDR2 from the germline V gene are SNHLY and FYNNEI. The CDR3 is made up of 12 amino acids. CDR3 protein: CATGQGAETQYF.

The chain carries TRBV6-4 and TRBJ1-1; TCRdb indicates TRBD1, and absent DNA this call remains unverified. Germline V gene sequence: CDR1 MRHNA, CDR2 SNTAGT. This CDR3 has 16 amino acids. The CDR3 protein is CASSPRGAGSNTEAFF.

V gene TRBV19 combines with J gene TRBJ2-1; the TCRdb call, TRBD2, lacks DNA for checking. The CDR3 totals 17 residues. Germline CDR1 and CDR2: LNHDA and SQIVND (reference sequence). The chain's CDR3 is CASSGTSGIFSGNEQFF. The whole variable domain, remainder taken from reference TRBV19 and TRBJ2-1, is DGGITQSPKYLFRKEGQNVTLSCEQNLNHDAMYWYRQDPGQGLRLIYYSQIVNDFQKGDIAEGYSVSREKKESFPLTVTSAQKNPTAFYLCASSGTSGIFSGNEQFFGPGTRLTVL.

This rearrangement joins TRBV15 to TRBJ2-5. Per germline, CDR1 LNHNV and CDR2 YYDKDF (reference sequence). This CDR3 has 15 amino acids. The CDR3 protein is CATSRDLWDRETQYF.

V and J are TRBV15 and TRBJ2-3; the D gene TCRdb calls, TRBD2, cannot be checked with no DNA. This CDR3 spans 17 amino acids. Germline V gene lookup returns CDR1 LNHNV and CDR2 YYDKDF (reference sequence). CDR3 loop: CATSRDGGGGRADTQYF.

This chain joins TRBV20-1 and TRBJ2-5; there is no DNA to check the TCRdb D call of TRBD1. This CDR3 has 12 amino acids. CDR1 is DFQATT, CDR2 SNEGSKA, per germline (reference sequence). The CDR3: CSGGLTQETQYF.

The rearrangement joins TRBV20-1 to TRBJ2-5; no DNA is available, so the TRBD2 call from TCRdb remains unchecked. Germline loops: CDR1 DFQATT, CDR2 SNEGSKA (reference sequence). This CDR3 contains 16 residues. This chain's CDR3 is CSARGSGSGGLETQYF.

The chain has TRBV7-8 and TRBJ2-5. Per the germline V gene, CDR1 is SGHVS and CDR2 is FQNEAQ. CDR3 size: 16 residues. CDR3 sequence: CASSRNARGYQETQYF.